Listed here are 17 T cell receptor beta chains from one sample, sequenced in a study of T cell responses to AZD1222 COVID-19 vaccine. Profiled with immunoSEQ multiplex PCR; TCRdb holds only in-frame clones, not every one. The data contain 80,000 or so clones, nearly 90% of them seen just once; the ten biggest clones take up about 1.6%. The sample was peripheral blood, taken on day 0 of AZD1222 vaccination. Receptors originate from an adult in good health.

J is TRBJ2-2 and V is TRBV24-1; 7 bases fit TRBD2. This CDR3 has 17 residues. CDR1 is KGHDR and CDR2 is SFDVKD in the germline V gene. V shed 9 bases and J 0 bases; nucleotides not matched to a gene: 12. The CDR3 loop is CATSMGGYGSNTGELFF. CDR3 DNA sequence: TGTGCCACCTCTATGGGGGGGTATGGTTCGAACACCGGGGAGCTGTTTTTT.

The chain employs TRBV7-2 and TRBJ1-5; D remains ambiguous. Trimming shortened V by 1 base and J by 4 bases, and 11 bases separated the two germline ends. The germline V gene encodes CDR1 SGHTA and CDR2 FQGNSA. This CDR3 region has 15 residues. This CDR3 is CASSLEAGGNQPQHF. DNA of the CDR3: TGTGCCAGCAGCTTAGAAGCGGGCGGGAATCAGCCCCAGCATTTT.

CDR3 DNA sequence: TGTGCCTGGAGTGTAACACCCCAGGTGAAGCTTTTCTTT. This codes for CAWSVTPQVKLFF. This chain connects TRBV30 to TRBJ1-1; D is ambiguous. The germline V gene has CDR1 GTSNPN and CDR2 SVGIG (reference sequence). The CDR3 is 13 amino acids. V lost 0 bases and J lost 13, with 18 bases in between.

J is TRBJ1-4 and V is TRBV27; a possible D gene is TRBD1 (5 bases). This CDR3 has 17 amino acids. The germline CDR1 and CDR2 sequences are MNHEY and SMNVEV (reference sequence). The V end was cut by 0 bases, the J end by 7 bases, with 18 bases between. CDR3 DNA: TGTGCCAGCAGTTTATCGTTGTCCGCAGGGATTGGTGAAAAACTGTTTTTT. Translated, it gives CASSLSLSAGIGEKLFF. Combining the CDR3 with reference TRBV27 and TRBJ1-4 gives the whole variable domain EAQVTQNPRYLITVTGKKLTVTCSQNMNHEYMSWYRQDPGLGLRQIYYSMNVEVTDKGDVPEGYKVSRKEKRNFPLILESPSPNQTSLYFCASSLSLSAGIGEKLFFGSGTQLSVL.

The chain recombines TRBV7-6 with TRBJ2-2; 8 positions match TRBD2. The CDR3 consists of 16 residues. Unmatched junction bases numbered 12, after V lost 4 bases and J lost 8 bases. Germline V CDR1 and CDR2: SGHVS, FNYEAQ. The CDR3 sequence: CASSYRSSGSGGELFF. The CDR3 coding sequence is TGTGCCAGCAGCTACCGATCGAGCGGGAGCGGGGGGGAGCTGTTTTTT.

The CDR3 here is CASSYGDRETGELFF. CDR3 nucleotides: TGTGCCAGCAGTTACGGCGATAGGGAAACCGGGGAGCTGTTTTTT. The chain is built from TRBV6-5 and TRBJ2-2; D is uncertain. Deletions cut 2 bases from V and 5 bases from J, with 12 bases between. Germline V gene lookup returns CDR1 MNHEY and CDR2 SVGAGI. CDR3 length: 15 residues.

The chain uses TRBV12-5 and TRBJ2-1, with 14 bases that match TRBD2. The CDR3 has 16 amino acids. The ends lost 1 base at V and 8 bases at J; junction bases unmatched: 4. Germline CDR1 is LGHNT and CDR2 is FRNRAP. The chain's CDR3 is CASGLGGTSGSHEQFF. The DNA for the CDR3 is TGTGCTAGTGGTTTGGGTGGGACTAGCGGGAGTCATGAGCAGTTCTTC. Looking up the rest from reference TRBV12-5 and TRBJ2-1 gives the full variable domain: DARVTQTPRHKVTEMGQEVTMRCQPILGHNTVFWYRQTMMQGLELLAYFRNRAPLDDSGMPKDRFSAEMPDATLATLKIQPSEPRDSAVYFCASGLGGTSGSHEQFFGPGTRLTVL.

This chain joins TRBV7-9 and TRBJ1-5; D gene uncertain. CDR1 is SEHNR, CDR2 FQNEAQ, per germline (reference sequence). V was pared by 0 bases and J by 2 bases, with 5 bases between. This CDR3 comprises 14 residues. CDR3 loop: CASSLASGNQPQHF. CDR3 DNA: TGTGCCAGCAGCTTAGCTAGCGGCAATCAGCCCCAGCATTTT.

The rearrangement joins TRBV10-3 to TRBJ2-1; TRBD2 matches 14 bases. The CDR3 length is 18 residues. Germline V gives CDR1 ENHRY, CDR2 SYGVKD. Trimming at V came to 0 bases and at J to 7 bases, leaving 8 bases not matched to a gene. The CDR3: CAISESTGLAGGVNEQFF. The DNA of the CDR3 is TGTGCCATCAGTGAGTCTACCGGACTAGCGGGAGGTGTTAATGAGCAGTTCTTC.

The CDR3 coding sequence is TGTGCCAGCTCACGCGGCAGGGGGCTTTCCAACACCGGGGAGCTGTTTTTT. Translating it yields CASSRGRGLSNTGELFF. The chain uses TRBV18 and TRBJ2-2, with 8 nucleotides matching TRBD1. This CDR3 region has 17 residues. The germline V gene has CDR1 KGHSH and CDR2 LQKENI. V dropped 4 bases and J dropped 2; count of bases not matched to a gene: 9. Filled out from reference TRBV18 and TRBJ2-2, the complete variable domain reads NAGVMQNPRHLVRRRGQEARLRCSPMKGHSHVYWYRQLPEEGLKFMVYLQKENIIDESGMPKERFSAEFPKEGPSILRIQQVVRGDSAAYFCASSRGRGLSNTGELFFGEGSRLTVL.

The chain combines TRBV3-1 (or the pseudogene TRBV3-2) with TRBJ2-7; D ambiguous. Trimming shortened V by 0 bases and J by 6 bases, and 6 bases separated the two germline ends. CDR3 length equals 12 residues. Germline assignment: CDR1 LGHDT and CDR2 YNNKEL (reference sequence). The CDR3 DNA reads TGTGCCAGCAGCCAAGACAGGTTCGAGCAGTACTTC. Amino acids: CASSQDRFEQYF.

This clone is medium-sized within its sample. The chain is built from TRBV2 and TRBJ2-1, with D perhaps matching TRBD1 or TRBD2 (5 bases each). In germline, CDR1 is SNHLY, CDR2 FYNNEI. The CDR3 consists of 14 residues. The ends were cut back, 3 bases at V and 4 bases at J, with 10 bases in the middle. In DNA, the CDR3 is TGTGCCAGCAGTGACAGGGCGGGTTACAATGAGCAGTTCTTC. Encoded protein: CASSDRAGYNEQFF.

The CDR3 DNA follows: TGCGCCAGCAGAAGCTCCGGGACAGGGGGCGTGAAGTATAGCAATCAGCCCCAGCATTTT. It codes for CASRSSGTGGVKYSNQPQHF. The chain recombines TRBV23-1 with TRBJ1-5, with 12 bases identical to TRBD1. TRBV23-1 is reported as an ORF; its role is uncertain. This CDR3 is built from 20 residues. Germline trimming cut 6 bases from V and 0 bases from J; bases unmatched to any gene: 15.

The gene calls are TRBV27 and TRBJ2-5; D not certain. The CDR3 contains 15 residues. Germline V CDR1 and CDR2: MNHEY, SMNVEV (reference sequence). Trimming left V 0 bases short and J 2 bases short, with 10 bases between. CDR3 residues: CASSLSRQLQETQYF. CDR3 sequence (DNA): TGTGCCAGCAGTTTATCGAGGCAGCTTCAAGAGACCCAGTACTTC.

J is TRBJ1-4 and V is TRBV28; TRBD1 might be the D (5 bases). This CDR3 comprises 15 residues. V was pared by 6 bases and J by 5 bases, with 16 bases between. Germline loops: CDR1 MDHEN, CDR2 SYDVKM. DNA for the CDR3: TGTGCCAGCAGGGGGGGAGGCAGACTAAATGAAAAACTGTTTTTT. Its translation: CASRGGGRLNEKLFF.

V and J are TRBV27 and TRBJ2-1; a weak D match, TRBD2 (6 bases). The CDR3 is 14 amino acids. The V and J ends lost 5 bases and 6 bases respectively, with 14 bases between them. CDR1 and CDR2 (germline): MNHEY, SMNVEV (reference sequence). The DNA of the CDR3 is TGTGCCAGCAGTCTAGGGACTCAACTCAATGAGCAGTTCTTC. It codes for CASSLGTQLNEQFF.

The chain joins TRBV7-9 to TRBJ2-5, with 7 nucleotides matching TRBD1. Germline V gene lookup returns CDR1 SEHNR and CDR2 FQNEAQ (reference sequence). This CDR3 contains 14 residues. J gave up 1 base and V 6 bases, and 5 bases lay outside the gene matches. The CDR3 DNA sequence: TGTGCCAGCAGAACCGGGACAGCCCAAGAGACCCAGTACTTC. Amino acid sequence: CASRTGTAQETQYF.